Detailed here is one T cell receptor (beta chain). Its antigen is undetermined. This specimen comes from a study of T cell responses to AZD1222 COVID-19 vaccine. Study-wide points: Scientists sampled the repertoires only once the peak T cell response had passed.

This table comes from immunoSEQ multiplex PCR, and its TCRdb copy is limited to in-frame clones, with some not included. This table has nearly 95,000 clones, roughly 89% appearing once. The TCR was taken from an adult in good health. The sequenced sample was peripheral blood, obtained on day 0 of AZD1222 vaccination.

The CDR3 region has the DNA TGTGCCAGCAGCCCACCCGGGACGGCGAACACTGAAGCTTTCTTT. This encodes CASSPPGTANTEAFF. This chain connects TRBV7-9 to TRBJ1-1; D is perhaps TRBD1 (5 bases). Germline values: CDR1 SEHNR, CDR2 FQNEAQ (reference sequence). The CDR3 totals 15 residues. The ends were cut back, 5 bases at V and 1 base at J, with 14 bases in the middle.